This T cell receptor beta chain was identified during a study of blood T cell repertoires in COVID-19. Profiled with immunoSEQ multiplex PCR; TCRdb holds only in-frame clones, not every one. Of roughly 300,000 clones listed, just over 90% are singletons. The CDR3 length is 17 residues. Per the germline V gene, CDR1 is SGHTA and CDR2 is FQGNSA. V was shortened by 6 bases and J by 1 base, with 21 bases between the two germline ends. V usage is TRBV7-2 and J usage is TRBJ1-1; perhaps TRBD1 as D (5 bases). The sequencing sample was made of peripheral blood. The TCR comes from a woman aged 30 to 39 with COVID-19, enrolled during active disease. The CDR3 spells CASSPRRGGERNTEAFF. In DNA, the CDR3 is TGTGCCAGCAGTCCCAGGCGTGGGGGGGAGAGGAACACTGAAGCTTTCTTT.